These 28 T cell receptor beta chains were all obtained from the same sample, sequenced in a study of shared clonotypes between healthy human individuals. CD45RO-negative, CCR7-selected cells formed the naive CD8 fraction, which excluded terminally differentiated effector memory CD45RA+ cells. The data were produced by immunoSEQ multiplex PCR, yet TCRdb's version contains in-frame clones alone and is incomplete. This repertoire shows 550,000 to 650,000 clones, approximately 96% found once; its top ten account for around 0.1%. Source material: naive CD8+ T cells sorted from blood. Every receptor here comes from a woman in her thirties in good health.

The chain carries TRBV7-2 and TRBJ1-1; TRBD1 matches at 8 bases. The CDR3 is 17 residues long. The germline V gene has CDR1 SGHTA and CDR2 FQGNSA. Trimming removed 1 base from V and 5 bases from J; junction bases left unmatched: 12. Here the CDR3 reads CASSLVVRQGRGTEAFF. Written as DNA, the CDR3 is TGTGCCAGCAGCTTAGTAGTGAGACAGGGGCGAGGGACTGAAGCTTTCTTT.

This chain joins TRBV7-8 and TRBJ2-7; TRBD1 agrees at 8 bases. The CDR3 has 14 amino acids. The ends lost 1 base at V and 4 bases at J; junction bases unmatched: 3. Looked up from germline, CDR1 is SGHVS and CDR2 is FQNEAQ. The CDR3 here is CASSLVTGGYEQYF. CDR3 coding DNA: TGTGCCAGCAGCTTAGTTACAGGGGGTTACGAGCAGTACTTC.

The V and J genes are TRBV13 and TRBJ2-5; perhaps TRBD1 as D (5 bases). Germline lookup yields CDR1 PRHDT and CDR2 FYEKMQ (reference sequence). The CDR3 consists of 16 residues. Trimming shortened V by 5 bases and J by 3 bases, and 19 bases separated the two germline ends. The CDR3 reads CASSARSQGREETQYF. Written as DNA, the CDR3 is TGTGCCAGCAGCGCCCGTTCCCAGGGCCGGGAAGAGACCCAGTACTTC.

This chain connects TRBV28 to TRBJ1-1; D is unresolved. Deletions cut 5 bases from V and 1 base from J, with 11 bases between. Germline values: CDR1 MDHEN, CDR2 SYDVKM. The CDR3 has 14 residues. The CDR3 nucleotides read TGTGCCAGCAGTCAAACCTACAGGAACACTGAAGCTTTCTTT. Its translation is CASSQTYRNTEAFF.

This chain uses TRBV15 with TRBJ2-7; D is unclear. V lost 4 bases and J 2 bases, leaving 15 bases between the germline ends. Germline V gives CDR1 LNHNV, CDR2 YYDKDF (reference sequence). This CDR3 spans 15 amino acids. CDR3 bases: TGTGCCACCAGCATCATAATGGTTTCCACCTACGAGCAGTACTTC. As protein: CATSIIMVSTYEQYF.

The V and J genes are TRBV28 and TRBJ2-2; a possible D gene is TRBD2 (6 bases). The CDR3 has 15 amino acids. V was trimmed by 5 bases and J by 7 bases, leaving 17 bases between them. Germline CDR1 MDHEN, CDR2 SYDVKM. CDR3 in amino acids: CASSPHGSTIGELFF. CDR3 sequence (DNA): TGTGCCAGCAGTCCCCACGGGAGTACGATCGGGGAGCTGTTTTTT.

The chain employs TRBV27 and TRBJ2-5; TRBD2 agrees at 11 bases. The better agreement between TRBJ2-7 and the DNA end casts doubt on the J call. The CDR3 loop spans 16 amino acids. Looked up from germline, CDR1 is MNHEY and CDR2 is SMNVEV (reference sequence). The CDR3 region has the DNA TGTGCCAGCAGTTTAACTCGGGGACTAGCGGCATACGAGCAGTACTTC. Its protein product is CASSLTRGLAAYEQYF.

V is TRBV25-1 and J is TRBJ1-5; maybe TRBD1 (5 bases). Germline V lookup: CDR1 MGHDK, CDR2 SYGVNS. This CDR3 is 15 amino acids long. Trimming cost V 7 bases and J 0 bases, with 13 bases left between them. DNA of the CDR3: TGTGCCAGCATGGGAGGGGAGGATAGCAATCAGCCCCAGCATTTT. It is translated as CASMGGEDSNQPQHF.

V usage is TRBV7-6 and J usage is TRBJ2-1, with D perhaps TRBD2 (6 bases). The CDR3 is made up of 17 amino acids. Germline V gene sequence: CDR1 SGHVS, CDR2 FNYEAQ. V gave up 4 bases and J gave up 4 bases, with 20 bases separating them. The chain's CDR3 is CASSSDALASLYNEQFF. CDR3 in DNA: TGTGCCAGCAGCTCGGACGCCCTAGCGTCACTTTACAATGAGCAGTTCTTC.

The genes are TRBV4-1 and TRBJ2-3, with D possibly being TRBD2 (5 bases). CDR1 and CDR2 from the germline V gene are MGHRA and YSYEKL. The CDR3 sequence is 14 residues long. Trimming stripped 1 base from V and 5 bases from J, with 10 bases between. The CDR3 DNA sequence: TGCGCCAGCAGCCAAGGGGCGGGTAAAGATACGCAGTATTTT. Amino acids: CASSQGAGKDTQYF.

The genes are TRBV2 and TRBJ2-7; D call uncertain. The V and J ends lost 1 base and 1 base respectively, with 11 bases between them. The CDR3 is 15 residues long. Germline-derived CDR1 and CDR2 are SNHLY and FYNNEI. The CDR3 sequence is CASSEGGLHSYEQYF. CDR3 DNA sequence: TGTGCCAGCAGTGAAGGGGGTCTGCATTCCTACGAGCAGTACTTC. Supplemented by reference TRBV2 and TRBJ2-7, the full variable domain reads EPEVTQTPSHQVTQMGQEVILRCVPISNHLYFYWYRQILGQKVEFLVSFYNNEISEKSEIFDDQFSVERPDGSNFTLKIRSTKLEDSAMYFCASSEGGLHSYEQYFGPGTRLTVT.

The gene calls are TRBV29-1 and TRBJ2-7; 9 bases fit TRBD2. Per the germline V gene, CDR1 is SQVTM and CDR2 is ANQGSEA. The length of the CDR3 is 14 residues. With 6 bases clipped from V and 6 bases from J, the junction kept 12 bases outside the gene matches. The CDR3 here is CSVDSGTSTFEQYF. CDR3 nucleotides: TGCAGCGTGGACTCCGGGACTAGCACTTTCGAGCAGTACTTC.

The chain is built from TRBV19 and TRBJ1-2; D unresolved. From germline, CDR1 is LNHDA and CDR2 SQIVND (reference sequence). The V end lost 1 base, the J end lost 4 bases, and 13 bases lay between the germline ends. The CDR3 runs to 15 residues. CDR3 in DNA: TGTGCCAGTAGTATAGGTTTCGGGCAAGTCTATGGCTACACCTTC. Encoded protein: CASSIGFGQVYGYTF.

This chain uses TRBV27 with TRBJ2-3; 11 nucleotides match TRBD2. The junction had 10 bases not matched to a gene; V was cut back by 9 bases and J by 2 bases. Germline CDR1 and CDR2: MNHEY and SMNVEV (reference sequence). CDR3 length: 16 residues. CDR3 in amino acids: CASSLAGGPDTDTQYF. In DNA form, the CDR3 reads TGTGCCAGTTCCTTAGCGGGAGGGCCTGACACAGATACGCAGTATTTT.

This clone was recorded only once. The chain joins TRBV19 to TRBJ1-1, with unresolved D. CDR1 is LNHDA, CDR2 SQIVND, per germline (reference sequence). Trimming took 5 bases from V and 4 from J, leaving 11 bases between them. This CDR3 contains 13 residues. This CDR3 reads CASSLVVGTEAFF. CDR3 DNA: TGTGCCAGTAGTTTGGTTGTCGGCACTGAAGCTTTCTTT.

This clone showed up just a few times. The chain uses TRBV6-5 and TRBJ1-2, with 9 nucleotides matching TRBD1. This CDR3 comprises 15 residues. Germline V gene data show CDR1 as MNHEY and CDR2 as SVGAGI. Germline trimming cut 2 bases from V and 6 bases from J; bases unmatched to any gene: 7. CDR3 loop: CASSYGQGIGNGYTF. The CDR3, as DNA: TGTGCCAGCAGTTACGGACAGGGGATTGGGAATGGCTACACCTTC.

The chain links TRBV27 to TRBJ2-7; tentative D call: TRBD1 (7 bases). This CDR3 is built from 13 residues. V was trimmed by 4 bases and J by 6 bases, leaving 13 bases between them. Per the germline V gene, CDR1 is MNHEY and CDR2 is SMNVEV (reference sequence). In DNA form, the CDR3 reads TGTGCCAGCAGTTCAGGGGGGCCTCTCGAGCAGTACTTC. Translation gives CASSSGGPLEQYF.

The chain recombines TRBV7-9 with TRBJ1-2; TRBD1 agrees at 9 bases. This CDR3 has 14 amino acids. The V segment lost 4 bases and the J segment 8 bases; nucleotides outside the gene matches: 8. Germline V gene sequence: CDR1 SEHNR, CDR2 FQNEAQ (reference sequence). The CDR3 DNA is TGTGCCAGCAGCTCCGGACAGGGGAAAGGGGGCTACACCTTC. Translation gives CASSSGQGKGGYTF.

This chain connects TRBV28 to TRBJ1-1; D uncertain. V lost 6 bases to trimming and J lost 4 bases, with 12 bases between them. Germline V lookup: CDR1 MDHEN, CDR2 SYDVKM. This CDR3 comprises 13 residues. The CDR3 DNA reads TGTGCCAGCAGAACGGATGTGGCCACTGAAGCTTTCTTT. As protein: CASRTDVATEAFF.

CDR3 sequence (DNA): TGTGCCAGCAGCTTGGACGGGGTCGGATCCTACAATGAGCAGTTCTTC. This gives the protein CASSLDGVGSYNEQFF. J is TRBJ2-1 and V is TRBV5-8, with D perhaps matching TRBD2 (5 bases). Trimming cost V 0 bases and J 1 base, with 11 bases left between them. Looked up from germline, CDR1 is SGHTS and CDR2 is YDEGEE. The CDR3 runs to 16 residues.

The genes are TRBV5-6 and TRBJ2-3, with D perhaps TRBD1 (5 bases). V lost 4 bases to trimming and J lost 8 bases, with 11 bases between them. Germline loops: CDR1 SGHDT, CDR2 YYEEEE. CDR3 length: 12 residues. In DNA, the CDR3 is TGTGCCAGCAGCGGGGCTGTTGGTACGCAGTATTTT. This codes for CASSGAVGTQYF.

The CDR3 loop reads CSVPDSVIYGYTF. In DNA, the CDR3 is TGCAGCGTTCCTGACAGTGTGATCTATGGCTACACCTTC. This chain uses TRBV29-1 with TRBJ1-2, with D possibly matching TRBD1 (5 bases). The CDR3 contains 13 residues. Germline CDR1 and CDR2: SQVTM and ANQGSEA. V dropped 5 bases and J dropped 4 bases, with 14 bases sitting between them.

The chain employs TRBV14 and TRBJ2-5; D possibly corresponds to TRBD1 (5 bases). The J call may be incorrect, as the DNA end agrees better with TRBJ2-7. The CDR3 extends over 13 amino acids. Looked up from germline, CDR1 is SGHDN and CDR2 is FVKESK. The CDR3 loop is CASRLRDSYEQYF. DNA of the CDR3: TGTGCCAGCAGACTCAGGGACTCCTACGAGCAGTACTTC.

The chain uses TRBV6-6 and TRBJ2-7, with D possibly being TRBD2 (6 bases). Looked up from germline, CDR1 is MNHNY and CDR2 is SVGAGI (reference sequence). The V gene lost 4 bases and the J gene lost 4 bases, with 14 bases spanning the gap. The CDR3 consists of 14 residues. The CDR3 protein is CASSSPGLDYEQYF. The CDR3 DNA sequence: TGTGCCAGCAGTTCCCCGGGACTGGATTACGAGCAGTACTTC.

This chain joins TRBV28 and TRBJ1-5; 9 nucleotides agree with TRBD1. J gave up 2 bases and V 5 bases, and 7 bases lay outside the gene matches. Germline V lookup: CDR1 MDHEN, CDR2 SYDVKM. This CDR3 spans 16 amino acids. In nucleotides, the CDR3 is TGTGCCAGCAGTCAAATACAGGGGGCAGGCAATCAGCCCCAGCATTTT. The encoded protein is CASSQIQGAGNQPQHF.

This chain links TRBV4-1 with TRBJ1-5; 7 nucleotides match TRBD1. The CDR3 sequence is 17 residues long. Germline loops: CDR1 MGHRA, CDR2 YSYEKL. V lost 2 bases, J lost 2 bases, and 9 bases stayed unmatched. The CDR3, as DNA: TGCGCCAGCAGCCAAATCCTGGGACAGTCGGGCAATCAGCCCCAGCATTTT. Translated: CASSQILGQSGNQPQHF.

The rearrangement uses TRBV28 and TRBJ1-5; TRBD1 aligns across 8 bases. CDR1 and CDR2 from the germline V gene are MDHEN and SYDVKM. The CDR3 sequence is 15 residues long. Trimming at V came to 6 bases and at J to 2 bases, leaving 6 bases not matched to a gene. The CDR3 DNA reads TGTGCCAGCAGGGCAGGGGGCGAGGGCAATCAGCCCCAGCATTTT. Its protein is CASRAGGEGNQPQHF.

The chain has TRBV10-1 and TRBJ2-7; TRBD1 or TRBD2 may be the D gene (5 bases each). V was pared by 4 bases and J by 3 bases, with 13 bases between. Germline CDR1 WNHNN, CDR2 SYGVQD (reference sequence). The CDR3 consists of 14 residues. In nucleotides, the CDR3 is TGCGCCAGCAGTGCCAGGGTAGGGAGCTACGAGCAGTACTTC. This gives the protein CASSARVGSYEQYF.